This TCR beta chain originates from a study of shared clonotypes between healthy human individuals. The repertoire was sequenced with immunoSEQ multiplex PCR; TCRdb's copy has only in-frame clones and lacks some. The sample yields about 980,000 clones, roughly 72% seen once. V lost 2 bases, J lost 7 bases, and 13 bases stayed unmatched. Germline V gives CDR1 SGHRS, CDR2 YFSETQ. CDR3 size: 16 residues. This chain links TRBV5-1 with TRBJ1-2, with 8 bases lining up with TRBD1. Material for sequencing was memory CD4+ T cells sorted from blood. Noted subset: CD45RA-negative fraction. The receptor was isolated from a man aged 18 to 30 in good health. The CDR3 nucleotides are TGCGCCAGCAGCTTCCCGGGACAGGAAGTGTCTGGTGGCTACACCTTC. Translated, it gives CASSFPGQEVSGGYTF.